This T cell receptor beta chain was sequenced in a study of beta chain features in type 1 diabetes. Looking at the study overall: In age, gender and cell yields, patients were similar to healthy donors. Analysis included over 90 million sorted cells drawn from all samples.

Since all of the isolated RNA was reverse transcribed, expressed TCRB transcripts were what got sequenced. Sequenced by immunoSEQ multiplex PCR; TCRdb stores in-frame clones only, minus some. Here the sample spans around 430,000 clones, roughly 30% being singletons. Material: naive CD4+ T cells from blood. The TCR was taken from a man between 18 and 29 years old in good health.

The DNA for the CDR3 is TGTGCCTGGACCCGATCGGGGAACACTGAAGCTTTCTTT. Its translation: CAWTRSGNTEAFF. This rearrangement joins TRBV30 to TRBJ1-1, with D unresolved. V was clipped by 4 bases and J by 1 base, with 10 bases between them. This CDR3 is 13 amino acids long. CDR1 and CDR2 from the germline V gene are GTSNPN and SVGIG (reference sequence). The full variable domain, completed using reference TRBV30 and TRBJ1-1, is SQTIHQWPATLVQPVGSPLSLECTVEGTSNPNLYWYRQAAGRGLQLLFYSVGIGQISSEVPQNLSASRPQDRQFILSSKKLLLSDSGFYLCAWTRSGNTEAFFGQGTRLTVV.